This passage covers 12 T cell receptor beta chains from one sample sequenced in a study of T cells in localized non-small cell lung cancer. Profiling relied on immunoSEQ multiplex PCR, and the TCRdb table lists in-frame clones only, not all of them. The sample yields approximately 12,000 clones, about four fifths seen once. The source was peripheral blood, collected before any cancer treatment. The receptors come from a male donor older than 55 with stage I lung adenocarcinoma.

V gene TRBV7-2 combines with J gene TRBJ2-7, with TRBD1 matching over 8 bases. CDR3 length: 13 residues. Trimming removed 5 bases from V and 3 bases from J; junction bases left unmatched: 3. Germline loops: CDR1 SGHTA, CDR2 FQGNSA. In DNA, the CDR3 is TGTGCCAGCAGCCTCGGGACAGGCTACGAGCAGTACTTC. This translates into CASSLGTGYEQYF.

The chain joins TRBV29-1 to TRBJ2-7; D remains ambiguous. Trimming removed 8 bases from V and 0 bases from J, with 17 bases in between. Germline V gene sequence: CDR1 SQVTM, CDR2 ANQGSEA. The CDR3 runs to 14 residues. This CDR3 reads CSIFSTFNSYEQYF. The CDR3 DNA sequence: TGCAGCATTTTTAGCACCTTCAACTCCTACGAGCAGTACTTC.

The chain carries TRBV19 and TRBJ1-4, with 9 bases that match TRBD1. This CDR3 contains 14 residues. Germline V gene sequence: CDR1 LNHDA, CDR2 SQIVND (reference sequence). Germline trimming cut 7 bases from V and 5 bases from J; bases unmatched to any gene: 5. In DNA form, the CDR3 reads TGTGCCAGTAATCCGACAGGGGGGAATGAAAAACTGTTTTTT. It is translated as CASNPTGGNEKLFF.

The chain is built from TRBV7-6 and TRBJ2-5; D ambiguous. The CDR3 has 14 residues. Germline CDR1 and CDR2: SGHVS and FNYEAQ. With 2 bases removed from V and 5 bases from J, the gap between germline ends came to 12 bases. The CDR3 coding sequence is TGTGCCAGCAGCTTATATGGTAGAGGCGAGACCCAGTACTTC. This sequence encodes CASSLYGRGETQYF.

This chain links TRBV18 with TRBJ2-3; the match to TRBD2 covers 9 bases. Germline V gives CDR1 KGHSH, CDR2 LQKENI. V was clipped by 1 base and J by 2 bases; unmatched bases: 4. The CDR3 extends over 16 amino acids. The CDR3 spells CASSPQLAGTTDTQYF. In DNA, the CDR3 is TGTGCCAGCTCACCACAACTAGCGGGTACCACAGATACGCAGTATTTT.

The chain has TRBV18 and TRBJ1-1, with unresolved D. The ends were cut back, 2 bases at V and 6 bases at J, with 7 bases in the middle. Germline V gives CDR1 KGHSH, CDR2 LQKENI. There are 12 residues in the CDR3. CDR3 sequence: CASSPVGAEAFF. CDR3 coding DNA: TGTGCCAGCTCACCAGTCGGCGCTGAAGCTTTCTTT.

V usage is TRBV2 and J usage is TRBJ1-5; no firm D call. Germline CDR1 SNHLY, CDR2 FYNNEI. The CDR3 extends over 15 amino acids. V was clipped by 6 bases and J by 4 bases, with 16 bases between them. CDR3 nucleotide sequence: TGTGCCAGCAGGGGCCCGCGGATCGGGAATCAGCCCCAGCATTTT. Protein: CASRGPRIGNQPQHF.

The CDR3 loop reads CASSLFPGGQQGAGELFF. The CDR3 nucleotides are TGTGCCAGCAGCTTATTCCCGGGCGGTCAACAGGGCGCCGGGGAGCTGTTTTTT. The chain combines TRBV7-3 with TRBJ2-2; TRBD1 is a possible D gene (6 bases). The CDR3 has 18 residues. CDR1 is SGHTA and CDR2 is FQGTGA in the germline V gene. Trimming took off 2 bases at V and 6 bases at J, with 22 bases between the two ends.

This clone has a single count. The chain recombines TRBV9 with TRBJ2-1; D is ambiguous. Trimming took off 0 bases at V and 3 bases at J, with 4 bases between the two ends. There are 13 residues in the CDR3. The V gene's germline CDR1 is SGDLS and CDR2 YYNGEE. The CDR3 sequence is CASSVGVYNEQFF. CDR3 nucleotides: TGTGCCAGCAGCGTAGGGGTCTACAATGAGCAGTTCTTC.

V gene TRBV18 combines with J gene TRBJ2-1; 7 nucleotides align to TRBD1. CDR1 KGHSH and CDR2 LQKENI come from the germline V gene. V trimming: 3 bases; J trimming: 7 bases; junction bases outside the gene matches: 6. The CDR3 extends over 14 amino acids. The CDR3 spells CASSPRGLGNEQFF. Here the CDR3 DNA reads TGTGCCAGCTCACCGAGGGGGCTAGGAAATGAGCAGTTCTTC.

Concerning this clone itself: Other DNA sequences from this sample encode an identical CDR3 as well. The V call is TRBV5-1, the J call TRBJ2-7; a possible D gene is TRBD2 (5 bases). Looked up from germline, CDR1 is SGHRS and CDR2 is YFSETQ. V was cut by 0 bases and J by 2 bases, with 6 bases left in between. The CDR3 covers 13 residues. CDR3 DNA: TGCGCCAGCAGCTTGGAGGGAGCCTACGAGCAGTACTTC. Translation: CASSLEGAYEQYF.

This rearrangement joins TRBV21-1 to TRBJ2-1; the D call in the table, TRBD2, was not verified against the DNA. TRBV21-1 is classified as a pseudogene. CDR3 length equals 15 residues. The CDR3 bases are TGTGCCAGCAGCAAAGGCAGCGGGAGGGCCAATGAGCAGTTCTTC. This sequence encodes CASSKGSGRANEQFF.